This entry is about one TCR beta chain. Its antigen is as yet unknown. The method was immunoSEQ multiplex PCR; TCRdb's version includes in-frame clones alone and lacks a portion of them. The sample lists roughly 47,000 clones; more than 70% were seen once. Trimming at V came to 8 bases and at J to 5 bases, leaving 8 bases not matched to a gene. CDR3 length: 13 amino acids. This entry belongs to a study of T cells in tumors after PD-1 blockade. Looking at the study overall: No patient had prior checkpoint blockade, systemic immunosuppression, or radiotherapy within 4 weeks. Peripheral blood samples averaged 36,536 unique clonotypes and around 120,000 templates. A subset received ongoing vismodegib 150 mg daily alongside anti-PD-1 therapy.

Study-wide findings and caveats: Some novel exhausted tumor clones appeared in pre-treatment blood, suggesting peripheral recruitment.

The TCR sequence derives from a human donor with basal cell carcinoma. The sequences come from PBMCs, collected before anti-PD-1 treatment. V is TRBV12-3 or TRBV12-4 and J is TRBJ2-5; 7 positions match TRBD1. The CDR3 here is CASCPGGRETQYF. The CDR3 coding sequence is TGTGCCAGCTGCCCAGGGGGTCGGGAGACCCAGTACTTC.